The 30 T cell receptor beta chains in this list originate from one sample, sequenced in a study of T-cell memory formation after mild COVID-19. TCRdb ran MiXCR on the 5' RACE reads and lists one entry per CDR3 protein. The table has 450,000 or so distinct CDR3 sequences, 20% to 30% seen once; the top ten hold about 12%. The sequencing sample was made of PBMCs or a T cell subset sorted from them (not recorded which). The receptors derive from an adult woman who had mild COVID-19 (a few samples of this study predate the infection). Cell type and time point are not known.

In its sample, this clonotype was seen a few times. The genes are TRBV20-1 and TRBJ1-2; D call uncertain. Per germline, CDR1 DFQATT and CDR2 SNEGSKA (reference sequence). V was trimmed by 1 base and J by 2 bases, leaving 8 bases between them. CDR3 length equals 13 residues. CDR3 nucleotides: TGCAGTGCTAGAGGGCCTACGAACTATGGCTACACCTTC. Protein: CSARGPTNYGYTF.

There are a few counts of this clonotype. The chain is built from TRBV7-6 and TRBJ2-3; D is undetermined. The CDR3 extends over 12 amino acids. The germline V gene encodes CDR1 SGHVS and CDR2 FNYEAQ. The germline V and J ends were trimmed by 1 base and 7 bases, with 6 bases remaining between them. DNA of the CDR3: TGTGCCAGCAGCTTAGAAAGTAATACGCAGTATTTT. As protein: CASSLESNTQYF.

V is TRBV7-8 and J is TRBJ2-7; tentatively, D is TRBD1 (6 bases). The germline gives CDR1 SGHVS, CDR2 FQNEAQ. Trimming took off 5 bases at V and 2 bases at J, with 13 bases between the two ends. CDR3 length equals 14 residues. CDR3 sequence (DNA): TGTGCCAGCAGCCCACAGGGCGGACCCTACGAGCAGTACTTC. Its protein is CASSPQGGPYEQYF.

A few counts support this clonotype. The genes are TRBV7-9 and TRBJ2-1; perhaps TRBD1 as D (7 bases). Germline assignment: CDR1 SEHNR and CDR2 FQNEAQ (reference sequence). V was clipped by 2 bases and J by 4 bases, with 12 bases between them. This CDR3 has 15 amino acids. The CDR3: CASSLQGGRYNEQFF. CDR3 coding DNA: TGTGCCAGCAGCTTACAGGGGGGAAGGTACAATGAGCAGTTCTTC.

The chain uses TRBV5-1 and TRBJ1-2, with D maybe TRBD1 (5 bases). The CDR3 is 16 amino acids. CDR1 and CDR2 from the germline V gene are SGHRS and YFSETQ. V was shortened by 3 bases and J by 4 bases, with 19 bases between the two germline ends. DNA of the CDR3: TGCGCCAGCAGCTATGGGAGCGGCCAGGGTAGCTATGGCTACACCTTC. Translating gives CASSYGSGQGSYGYTF. Supplemented by reference TRBV5-1 and TRBJ1-2, the full variable domain reads KAGVTQTPRYLIKTRGQQVTLSCSPISGHRSVSWYQQTPGQGLQFLFEYFSETQRNKGNFPGRFSGRQFSNSRSEMNVSTLELGDSALYLCASSYGSGQGSYGYTFGSGTRLTVV.

This clonotype was seen only a few times. The CDR3 sequence is CASSLSFSANEQYF. The CDR3 bases are TGTGCCAGCAGCTTATCATTTTCCGCGAACGAGCAGTACTTC. The chain joins TRBV7-2 to TRBJ2-7; no firm D call. V was cut by 2 bases and J by 5 bases, with 13 bases left in between. Germline V CDR1 and CDR2: SGHTA, FQGNSA. The CDR3 is made up of 14 amino acids. Supplemented by reference TRBV7-2 and TRBJ2-7, the full variable domain reads GAGVSQSPSNKVTEKGKDVELRCDPISGHTALYWYRQSLGQGLEFLIYFQGNSAPDKSGLPSDRFSAERTGGSVSTLTIQRTQQEDSAVYLCASSLSFSANEQYFGPGTRLTVT.

The V call is TRBV6-6, the J call TRBJ1-2, with D perhaps matching TRBD1 (6 bases). This CDR3 has 14 residues. From germline, CDR1 is MNHNY and CDR2 SVGAGI (reference sequence). The V and J ends lost 2 bases and 1 base respectively, with 8 bases between them. In DNA, the CDR3 is TGTGCCAGCAGTTACAGGGGGAGTAACTATGGCTACACCTTC. Residues: CASSYRGSNYGYTF.

The V gene is TRBV19, the J gene TRBJ1-5; tentative D call: TRBD1 (6 bases). The CDR3 contains 15 residues. CDR1 and CDR2 from the germline V gene are LNHDA and SQIVND (reference sequence). The V gene lost 4 bases and the J gene lost 4 bases, with 14 bases spanning the gap. CDR3 DNA sequence: TGTGCCAGTAGTACCCAATCACAGGGTAATCAGCCCCAGCATTTT. Translated, it gives CASSTQSQGNQPQHF.

This clonotype has a count of ten or more. The CDR3 here is CASSFNPTSSYEQYF. CDR3 DNA sequence: TGCGCCAGCAGCTTTAACCCCACCAGCTCCTACGAGCAGTACTTC. The genes are TRBV5-1 and TRBJ2-7; D gene ambiguous. The CDR3 covers 15 residues. Germline assignment: CDR1 SGHRS and CDR2 YFSETQ. The germline V and J ends were trimmed by 2 bases and 0 bases, with 12 bases remaining between them.

This clonotype was seen a few times. The chain is built from TRBV6-2 or TRBV6-3 and TRBJ2-1; 8 bases line up with TRBD2. V was pared by 2 bases and J by 4 bases, with 10 bases of the junction left unmatched. Germline V gene sequence: CDR1 MNHEY, CDR2 SVGEGT. The CDR3 runs 17 residues. Written as DNA, the CDR3 is TGTGCCAGCAGTTACCAGGACATAGCGGGGAGGTACAATGAGCAGTTCTTC. Its translation is CASSYQDIAGRYNEQFF.

The chain recombines TRBV6-5 with TRBJ2-3, with TRBD1 identical over 8 bases. Trimming took 6 bases from V and 5 from J; bases not matched to a gene: 7. The CDR3 length is 14 residues. Germline CDR1 reads MNHEY; CDR2 reads SVGAGI. The chain's CDR3 is CASSLTGDQDTQYF. The DNA for the CDR3 is TGTGCCAGCAGCTTGACAGGGGATCAAGATACGCAGTATTTT.

V gene TRBV19 combines with J gene TRBJ1-2; 9 nucleotides agree with TRBD1. With V trimmed by 5 bases and J by 5 bases, 9 bases remained unmatched. The CDR3 sequence is 15 residues long. Per germline, CDR1 LNHDA and CDR2 SQIVND (reference sequence). CDR3 protein: CASSSQGAWIYGYTF. The CDR3 region has the DNA TGTGCCAGTAGTTCACAGGGGGCTTGGATTTATGGCTACACCTTC.

The chain links TRBV4-1 to TRBJ1-2, with no clear D. CDR1 MGHRA and CDR2 YSYEKL come from the germline V gene. Trimming took 2 bases from V and 3 from J, leaving 31 bases between them. CDR3 size: 21 residues. CDR3 in DNA: TGCGCCAGCAGCCAACTCTTATCTCCCGACATAGCTTCGTTCATTTACTATGGCTACACCTTC. Translation gives CASSQLLSPDIASFIYYGYTF.

This clonotype has more than one count but fewer than ten. The rearrangement uses TRBV4-1 and TRBJ1-5, with a possible D match to TRBD1 (5 bases). The ends were cut back, 2 bases at V and 2 bases at J, with 16 bases in the middle. CDR3 length equals 17 residues. Per germline, CDR1 MGHRA and CDR2 YSYEKL. The CDR3 nucleotides are TGCGCCAGCAGCCAAATTTGGCGACGGGGGGGCAATCAGCCCCAGCATTTT. Amino acids: CASSQIWRRGGNQPQHF.

CDR3 in DNA: TGTGCCAGCAGCTGGGCAGACGGCGAGCAGTACTTC. Its protein is CASSWADGEQYF. V and J are TRBV11-2 and TRBJ2-7; the D is unclear. Germline values: CDR1 SGHAT, CDR2 FQNNGV. CDR3 length: 12 amino acids. V was cut by 4 bases and J by 6 bases, with 10 bases left in between.

This clonotype was seen repeatedly, ten times or more. The rearrangement uses TRBV10-2 and TRBJ2-5; a weak D match, TRBD1 (6 bases). The CDR3 has 14 amino acids. Germline CDR1 and CDR2: WSHSY and SAAADI. V was clipped by 0 bases and J by 3 bases, with 8 bases between them. The CDR3, as DNA: TGCGCCAGCAGTGAGTCAAACAGGGAAGAGACCCAGTACTTC. This translates into CASSESNREETQYF.

V and J are TRBV21-1 and TRBJ2-7; the table's D call TRBD1 went unverified against the DNA. TRBV21-1 is noted as a pseudogene. The CDR3 is made up of 13 amino acids. CDR3 in amino acids: CASRKRGVDEQYF. The DNA of the CDR3 is TGTGCCAGTCGTAAGAGGGGCGTGGACGAGCAGTACTTC.

The genes are TRBV15 and TRBJ1-4; D is uncertain. The CDR3 has 17 amino acids. The germline CDR1 and CDR2 sequences are LNHNV and YYDKDF (reference sequence). Trimming pared 1 base from V and 4 bases from J, leaving 16 bases between. The CDR3 loop reads CATSRGGRARINEKLFF. CDR3 bases: TGTGCCACCAGCAGAGGTGGTAGAGCCAGAATTAATGAAAAACTGTTTTTT.

This clonotype was seen more than once but under ten times. The V call is TRBV4-2, the J call TRBJ2-2, with D maybe TRBD2 (6 bases). The CDR3 runs 15 residues. Deletions cut 3 bases from V and 8 bases from J, with 16 bases between. Germline V CDR1 and CDR2: LGHNA, YNFKEQ. CDR3 region: CASSHLLAEVGELFF. The CDR3 region has the DNA TGTGCCAGCAGCCATTTACTAGCCGAGGTTGGGGAGCTGTTTTTT.

This clonotype was detected many times. The V call is TRBV12-3 or TRBV12-4, the J call TRBJ2-2; D perhaps matches TRBD1 (5 bases). Trimming stripped 3 bases from V and 4 bases from J, with 9 bases between. CDR3 size: 14 residues. In nucleotides, the CDR3 is TGTGCCAGCAGTTTCCAGGGTTCCACCGGGGAGCTGTTTTTT. Residues: CASSFQGSTGELFF.

The CDR3 sequence: CASSMALASGYEQYF. For the CDR3, the DNA is TGTGCCAGTAGTATGGCCCTAGCGTCTGGCTACGAGCAGTACTTC. The chain employs TRBV19 and TRBJ2-7; a weak D match, TRBD2 (6 bases). V shed 3 bases and J shed 3 bases, with 15 bases lying between them. The CDR3 runs to 15 residues. The germline CDR1 and CDR2 sequences are LNHDA and SQIVND (reference sequence).

This chain links TRBV6-6 with TRBJ2-5; D is perhaps TRBD2 (6 bases). The CDR3 spans 16 residues. The ends were cut back, 2 bases at V and 2 bases at J, with 15 bases in the middle. Germline CDR1 and CDR2: MNHNY and SVGAGI (reference sequence). CDR3: CASSYTRRGSQETQYF. The CDR3 bases are TGTGCCAGCAGTTACACCAGGAGGGGCAGTCAAGAGACCCAGTACTTC.

The genes are TRBV27 and TRBJ1-1, with D possibly TRBD1 on 5 matching bases. V lost 5 bases and J 4 bases, leaving 17 bases between the germline ends. Germline CDR1 MNHEY, CDR2 SMNVEV (reference sequence). The CDR3 consists of 15 residues. The CDR3 loop reads CASSRRPDGTTEAFF. The DNA for the CDR3 is TGTGCCAGCAGTCGTAGACCCGACGGGACCACTGAAGCTTTCTTT.

This chain connects TRBV16 to TRBJ1-4, with D perhaps TRBD1 (5 bases). The V and J ends lost 1 base and 4 bases respectively, with 7 bases between them. CDR3 length equals 14 residues. Germline V gene lookup returns CDR1 KGHSY and CDR2 FQNENV. The CDR3, as DNA: TGTGCCAGCAGCCAATGGGGCTTTAATGAAAAACTGTTTTTT. This encodes CASSQWGFNEKLFF.

This clonotype has more than one count but fewer than ten. The genes are TRBV19 and TRBJ2-7, with a tentative D call TRBD1 (6 bases). The CDR3 totals 16 residues. CDR1 is LNHDA, CDR2 SQIVND, per germline (reference sequence). V was trimmed by 3 bases and J by 0 bases, leaving 15 bases between them. The CDR3 region has the DNA TGTGCCAGTAGTATTTGGACAGACCCCTACTCCTACGAGCAGTACTTC. It codes for CASSIWTDPYSYEQYF.

The genes are TRBV4-1 and TRBJ1-6, with TRBD1 matching 9 bases. This CDR3 is 15 amino acids long. Germline CDR1 and CDR2: MGHRA and YSYEKL. The V and J ends lost 2 bases and 9 bases, in that order; junction bases with no gene match: 5. CDR3 DNA: TGCGCCAGCAGCCAACCTGCGGACAGGGGTTCACCCCTCCACTTT. Translating gives CASSQPADRGSPLHF.

This clonotype occurred a few times. The rearrangement links TRBV20-1 to TRBJ2-7; TRBD1 agrees at 9 bases. Germline V gene lookup returns CDR1 DFQATT and CDR2 SNEGSKA (reference sequence). The ends lost 6 bases at V and 4 bases at J; junction bases unmatched: 4. CDR3 length: 12 residues. The CDR3 region has the DNA TGCAGTGCCGGACAGGGGAATTACGAGCAGTACTTC. Protein: CSAGQGNYEQYF.

The V gene is TRBV18, the J gene TRBJ2-2; unclear D gene. The CDR3 consists of 15 residues. Germline V gene sequence: CDR1 KGHSH, CDR2 LQKENI. V was cut by 5 bases and J by 0 bases, with 10 bases left in between. DNA for the CDR3: TGTGCCAGCTCAGCCGACATACCGAACACCGGGGAGCTGTTTTTT. It yields the protein CASSADIPNTGELFF.

This clonotype was counted at least ten times. The rearrangement uses TRBV20-1 and TRBJ2-4; 10 nucleotides line up with TRBD2. The CDR3 length is 16 residues. Germline-derived CDR1 and CDR2 are DFQATT and SNEGSKA (reference sequence). Unmatched junction bases numbered 12, after V lost 3 bases and J lost 7 bases. The CDR3 loop reads CSARAHTGLASNIQYF. The DNA of the CDR3 is TGCAGTGCTAGGGCCCACACGGGACTAGCGAGTAACATTCAGTACTTC.

This clonotype came up a few times. The V gene is TRBV12-3 or TRBV12-4, the J gene TRBJ1-1; D ambiguous. CDR3 length: 16 amino acids. Deletions cut 0 bases from V and 2 bases from J, with 13 bases between. CDR3 amino acids: CASSLALEQSNTEAFF. DNA for the CDR3: TGTGCCAGCAGTTTAGCGCTGGAACAGTCCAACACTGAAGCTTTCTTT.